This T cell receptor (beta chain) was identified during a study of T-cell reconstitution after alpha-beta-depleted transplantation in children. Study-wide findings and caveats: A year had passed since transplant, and T-cell counts and diversity by then came mostly from newly produced T cells.

Preparation of the TCRbeta library was carried out with unique molecular identifiers. TCRdb recomputed calls from the PCR reads with MiXCR, one row per CDR3 protein. The sample has about 240,000 distinct CDR3 sequences, about 23% seen once. The CDR3 runs to 14 residues. Losses at the gene ends were 6 bases for V and 7 bases for J; bases not matched to a gene: 11. Germline-derived CDR1 and CDR2 are MDHEN and SYDVKM. This clonotype has just a few counts. Its antigen is not known. The specimen comprised PBMCs, sampled before TCRalphabeta/CD19-depleted stem cell transplant. This clonotype was obtained from a girl aged 2 to 9 with Fanconi anemia, due to receive a stem cell transplant. The genes are TRBV28 and TRBJ2-7; 8 bases are a match to TRBD1. This CDR3 reads CASSPWGQAVEQYF. CDR3 DNA: TGTGCCAGCAGCCCATGGGGACAGGCGGTGGAGCAGTACTTC. Based on the CDR3 plus reference TRBV28 and TRBJ2-7, the full variable domain is DVKVTQSSRYLVKRTGEKVFLECVQDMDHENMFWYRQDPGLGLRLIYFSYDVKMKEKGDIPEGYSVSREKKERFSLILESASTNQTSMYLCASSPWGQAVEQYFGPGTRLTVT.